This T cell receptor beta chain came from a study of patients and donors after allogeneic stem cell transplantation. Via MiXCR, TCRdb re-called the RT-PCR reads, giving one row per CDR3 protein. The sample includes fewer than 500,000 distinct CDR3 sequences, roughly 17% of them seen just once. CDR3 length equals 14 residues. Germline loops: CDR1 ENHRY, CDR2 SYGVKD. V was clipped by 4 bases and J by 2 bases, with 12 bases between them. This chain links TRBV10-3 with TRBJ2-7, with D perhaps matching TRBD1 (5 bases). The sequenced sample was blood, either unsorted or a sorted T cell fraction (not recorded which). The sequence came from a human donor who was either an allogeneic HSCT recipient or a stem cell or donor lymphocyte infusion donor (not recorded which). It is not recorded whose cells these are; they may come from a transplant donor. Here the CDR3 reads CAISARQLTYEQYF. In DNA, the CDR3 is TGTGCCATCAGTGCTAGACAGCTTACCTACGAGCAGTACTTC.